This T cell receptor beta chain is drawn from a study of OX40 agonist ivuxolimab in advanced cancers. Study details: With a range of 23 to 79, age averaged about 59 years, and about 82% were male. Treatment received earlier with anti-PD-1, anti-PD-L1 or anti-CTLA-4 agents was allowed, and more than 35% had some.

The CDR3 runs to 12 residues. V lost 6 bases and J 5 bases, leaving 11 bases between the germline ends. Per germline, CDR1 ENHRY and CDR2 SYGVKD. As concerns this clone: Its specificity is not known.

Data came from immunoSEQ multiplex PCR; TCRdb stores just in-frame clones and leaves some out. This sample carries 30,000 to 35,000 clones, around 80% of them seen once, and the ten largest clones take approximately 14%. Study-wide results and caveats: The average count of expanded clones was higher among CD8+ T cells than among CD4+. Low levels of normalized T-cell clonal expansion also appeared in some nonresponders.

This TCR was sampled from an adult with an advanced solid tumor such as melanoma, head and neck, liver or kidney cancer. V and J are TRBV10-3 and TRBJ2-7, with D perhaps TRBD2 (6 bases). Sample: CD4+ or CD8+ T cells sorted from blood, taken in a trial of the OX40 agonist ivuxolimab. The CDR3 nucleotides read TGTGCCATCAGCTCCGGCGGGGACGAGCAGTACTTC. It translates to CAISSGGDEQYF.